This T cell receptor (beta chain) stems from a study of OX40 agonist ivuxolimab in advanced cancers. Overall study results and limits: Clonal expansion was among the lowest in partial responders at 0.1-3.0 mg/kg, especially CD8+. CD8+ T cells showed, on average, more clonal expansion than CD4+ cells.

A remark on this clone: The antigen remains unidentified.

This CDR3 is built from 16 residues. Trimming took 5 bases from V and 2 from J, leaving 18 bases between them. CDR1 SEHNR and CDR2 FQNEAQ come from the germline V gene (reference sequence). Here immunoSEQ multiplex PCR was the method, and the copy in TCRdb shows in-frame clones only, minus some. The profile shows around 46,000 clones, roughly nine tenths of them singletons. The chain employs TRBV7-9 and TRBJ1-2, with D possibly matching TRBD1 (5 bases). This specimen was CD4+ or CD8+ T cells sorted from blood, taken in a trial of the OX40 agonist ivuxolimab. The clonotype comes from an adult with an advanced solid tumor such as melanoma, head and neck, liver or kidney cancer. The CDR3 coding sequence is TGTGCCAGCAGCCCCCGGAATTTGGACAAGAACTATGGCTACACCTTC. This gives the protein CASSPRNLDKNYGYTF.